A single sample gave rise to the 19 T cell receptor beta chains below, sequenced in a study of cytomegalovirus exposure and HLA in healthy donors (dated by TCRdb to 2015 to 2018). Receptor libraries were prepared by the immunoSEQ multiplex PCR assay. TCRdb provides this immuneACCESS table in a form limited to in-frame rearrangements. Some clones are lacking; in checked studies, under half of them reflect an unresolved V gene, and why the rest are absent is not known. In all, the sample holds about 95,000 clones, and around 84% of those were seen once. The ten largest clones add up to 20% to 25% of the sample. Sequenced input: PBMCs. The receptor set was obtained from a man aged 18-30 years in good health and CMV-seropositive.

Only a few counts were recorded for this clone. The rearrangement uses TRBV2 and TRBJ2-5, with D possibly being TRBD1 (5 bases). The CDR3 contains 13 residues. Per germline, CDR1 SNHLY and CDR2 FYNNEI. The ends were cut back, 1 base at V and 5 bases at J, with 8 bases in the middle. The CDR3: CASSEEGWETQYF. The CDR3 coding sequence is TGTGCCAGCAGTGAAGAGGGGTGGGAGACCCAGTACTTC.

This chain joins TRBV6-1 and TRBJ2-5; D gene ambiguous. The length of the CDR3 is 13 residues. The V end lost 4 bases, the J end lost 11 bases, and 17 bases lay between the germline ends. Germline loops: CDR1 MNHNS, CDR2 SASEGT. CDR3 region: CASSVGVFAVQYF. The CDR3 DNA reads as TGTGCCAGCAGTGTAGGTGTTTTCGCGGTTCAGTACTTC.

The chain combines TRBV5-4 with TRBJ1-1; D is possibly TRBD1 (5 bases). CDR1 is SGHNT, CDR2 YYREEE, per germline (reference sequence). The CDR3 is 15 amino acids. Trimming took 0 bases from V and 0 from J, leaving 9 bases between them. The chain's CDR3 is CASSLAARVNTEAFF. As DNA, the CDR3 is TGTGCCAGCAGCTTGGCCGCCAGGGTGAACACTGAAGCTTTCTTT.

The chain's CDR3 is CASRPNWNYGYTF. CDR3 in DNA: TGTGCCAGCAGGCCGAACTGGAACTATGGCTACACCTTC. The rearrangement joins TRBV28 to TRBJ1-2; no reliable D call. This CDR3 contains 13 residues. The germline CDR1 and CDR2 sequences are MDHEN and SYDVKM. Trimming took off 6 bases at V and 2 bases at J, with 10 bases between the two ends.

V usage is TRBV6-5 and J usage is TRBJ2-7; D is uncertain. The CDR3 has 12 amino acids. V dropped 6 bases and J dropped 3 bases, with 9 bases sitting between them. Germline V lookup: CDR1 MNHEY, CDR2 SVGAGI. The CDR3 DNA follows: TGTGCCAGCAGGGATAAGAACTACGAGCAGTACGTC. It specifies CASRDKNYEQYV.

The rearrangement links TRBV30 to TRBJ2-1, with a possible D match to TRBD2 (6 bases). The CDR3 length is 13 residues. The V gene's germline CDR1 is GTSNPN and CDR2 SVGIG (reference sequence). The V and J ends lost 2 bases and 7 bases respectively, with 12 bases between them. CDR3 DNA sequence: TGTGCCTGGAGTCCGGGAGTGGTTAATGAGCAGTTCTTC. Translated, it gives CAWSPGVVNEQFF. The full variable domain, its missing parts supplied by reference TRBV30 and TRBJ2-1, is SQTIHQWPATLVQPVGSPLSLECTVEGTSNPNLYWYRQAAGRGLQLLFYSVGIGQISSEVPQNLSASRPQDRQFILSSKKLLLSDSGFYLCAWSPGVVNEQFFGPGTRLTVL.

The CDR3 DNA reads as TGTGCCATCAGTGACACCTCCGTAGAGTCCTCTGGAAACACCATATATTTT. This codes for CAISDTSVESSGNTIYF. The chain joins TRBV10-3 to TRBJ1-3; no definite D call. V shed 3 bases and J shed 0 bases, with 15 bases lying between them. The CDR3 extends over 17 amino acids. The V gene's germline CDR1 is ENHRY and CDR2 SYGVKD.

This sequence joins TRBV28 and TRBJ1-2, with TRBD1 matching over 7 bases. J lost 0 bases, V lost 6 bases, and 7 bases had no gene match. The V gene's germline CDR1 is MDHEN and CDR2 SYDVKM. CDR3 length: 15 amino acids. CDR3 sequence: CASSDWTGANYGYTF. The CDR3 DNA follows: TGTGCCAGCAGCGACTGGACAGGAGCTAACTATGGCTACACCTTC.

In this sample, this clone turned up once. The CDR3 DNA reads as TGTGCCACCGCGGTTCTCGACACCATATATTTT. Translating gives CATAVLDTIYF. The J gene is TRBJ1-3, the V gene TRBV28; D uncertain. V shed 10 bases and J shed 8 bases, with 12 bases lying between them. From germline, CDR1 is MDHEN and CDR2 SYDVKM. The CDR3 runs 11 residues.

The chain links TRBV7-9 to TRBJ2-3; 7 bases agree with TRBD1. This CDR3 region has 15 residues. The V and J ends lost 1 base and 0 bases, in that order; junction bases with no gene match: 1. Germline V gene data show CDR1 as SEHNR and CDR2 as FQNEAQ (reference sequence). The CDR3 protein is CASSLGDSSTDTQYF. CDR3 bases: TGTGCCAGCAGCTTAGGGGACAGCAGCACAGATACGCAGTATTTT.

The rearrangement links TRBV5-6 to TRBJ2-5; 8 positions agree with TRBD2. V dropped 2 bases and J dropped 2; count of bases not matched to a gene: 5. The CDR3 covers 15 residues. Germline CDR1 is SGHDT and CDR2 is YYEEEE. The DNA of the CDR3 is TGTGCCAGCAGCTTAGCGGGAGTCGGTCAAGAGACCCAGTACTTC. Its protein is CASSLAGVGQETQYF.

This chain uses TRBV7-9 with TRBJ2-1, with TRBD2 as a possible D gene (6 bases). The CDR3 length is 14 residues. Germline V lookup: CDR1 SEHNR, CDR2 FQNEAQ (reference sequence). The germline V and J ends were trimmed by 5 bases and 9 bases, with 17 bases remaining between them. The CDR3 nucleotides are TGTGCCAGCAGCGAACTAGCCAGGAACCCTGAGCAGTTCTTC. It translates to CASSELARNPEQFF.

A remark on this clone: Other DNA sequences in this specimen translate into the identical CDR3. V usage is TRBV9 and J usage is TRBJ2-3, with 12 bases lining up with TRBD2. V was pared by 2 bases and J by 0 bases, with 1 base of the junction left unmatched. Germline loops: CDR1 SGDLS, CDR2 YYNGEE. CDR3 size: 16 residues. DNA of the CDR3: TGTGCCAGCAGCGTCGGGACTAGCGGGAGCACAGATACGCAGTATTTT. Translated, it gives CASSVGTSGSTDTQYF.

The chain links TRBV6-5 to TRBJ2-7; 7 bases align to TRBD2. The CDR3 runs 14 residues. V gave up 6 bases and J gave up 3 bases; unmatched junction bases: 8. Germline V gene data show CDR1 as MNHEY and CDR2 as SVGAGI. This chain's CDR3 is CASRRGLAVYEQYF. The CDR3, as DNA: TGTGCCAGCAGACGCGGGCTAGCGGTCTACGAGCAGTACTTC.

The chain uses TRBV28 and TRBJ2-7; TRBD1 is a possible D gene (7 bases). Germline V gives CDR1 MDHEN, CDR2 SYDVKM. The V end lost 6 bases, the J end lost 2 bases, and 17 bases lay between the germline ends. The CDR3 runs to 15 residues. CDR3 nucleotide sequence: TGTGCCAGCAGGGAGGGCCAGGGGGTCGCCTACGAGCAGTACTTC. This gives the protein CASREGQGVAYEQYF.

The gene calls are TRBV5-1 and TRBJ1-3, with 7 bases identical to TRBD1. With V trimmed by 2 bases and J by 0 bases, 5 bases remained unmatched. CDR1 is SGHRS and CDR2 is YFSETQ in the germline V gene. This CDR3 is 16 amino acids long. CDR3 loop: CASSFTGAFSGNTIYF. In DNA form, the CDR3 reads TGCGCCAGCAGCTTCACAGGGGCTTTCTCTGGAAACACCATATATTTT.

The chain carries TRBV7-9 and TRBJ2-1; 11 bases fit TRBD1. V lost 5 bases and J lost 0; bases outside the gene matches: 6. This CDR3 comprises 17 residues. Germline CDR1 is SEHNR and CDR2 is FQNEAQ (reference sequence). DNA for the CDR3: TGTGCCAGCAGCGGGGGACAGGGGGTTAGCTCCTACAATGAGCAGTTCTTC. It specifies CASSGGQGVSSYNEQFF.

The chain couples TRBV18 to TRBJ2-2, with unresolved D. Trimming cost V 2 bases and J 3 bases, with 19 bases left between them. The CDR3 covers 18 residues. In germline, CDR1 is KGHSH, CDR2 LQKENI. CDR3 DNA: TGTGCCAGCTCACCAAATGTTCACAAGTCCTCCTACACCGGGGAGCTGTTTTTT. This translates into CASSPNVHKSSYTGELFF.

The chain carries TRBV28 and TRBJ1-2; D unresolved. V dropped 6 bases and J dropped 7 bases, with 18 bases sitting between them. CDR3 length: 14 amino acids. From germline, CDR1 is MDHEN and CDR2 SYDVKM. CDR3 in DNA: TGTGCCAGCAGAACACCGGGAGGCGCTCGTGGCTACACCTTC. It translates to CASRTPGGARGYTF.